This T cell receptor (beta chain) was retrieved from a study of blood T cell repertoires in COVID-19. As originally analysed: Reference gene primer amplification gave estimated nucleated cell counts. Assay used: immunoSEQ multiplex PCR; TCRdb lists only in-frame clones, some missing. Clone size and the V and J calls come from that table; the DNA yielded D and trimming. Here the sample spans 310,000 or so clones, just over 85% being singletons. The germline V gene has CDR1 SGHTA and CDR2 FQGTGA. V shed 5 bases, J shed 6 bases, and the junction held 7 bases outside the gene matches. The CDR3 sequence is 14 residues long.

The source material was PBMCs or T cells enriched from blood (not recorded which). The source is a woman aged 18-29 years who had recovered from COVID-19. The rearrangement uses TRBV7-3 and TRBJ2-4, with 7 bases that match TRBD1. The chain's CDR3 is CASSPQGPGNIQYF. The CDR3 nucleotides read TGTGCCAGCAGCCCACAGGGGCCGGGAAACATTCAGTACTTC.